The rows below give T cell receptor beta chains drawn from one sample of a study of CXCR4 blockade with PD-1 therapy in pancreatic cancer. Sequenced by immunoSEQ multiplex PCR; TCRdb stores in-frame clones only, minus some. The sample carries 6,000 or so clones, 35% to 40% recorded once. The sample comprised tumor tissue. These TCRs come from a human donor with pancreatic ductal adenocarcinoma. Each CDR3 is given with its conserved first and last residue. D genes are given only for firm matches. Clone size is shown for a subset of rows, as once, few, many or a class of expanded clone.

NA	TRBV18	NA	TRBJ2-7	CASSPRNTDYEQYF	TGTGCCAGCTCTCCCCGGAACACAGATTACGAGCAGTACTTC
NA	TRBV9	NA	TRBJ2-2	CASSVARGTNTGELFF	TGTGCCAGCAGCGTAGCTCGGGGCACGAACACCGGGGAGCTGTTTTTT
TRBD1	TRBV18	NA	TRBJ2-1	CASSPDRGRNEQFF	TGTGCCAGCTCACCGGACAGGGGGCGGAATGAGCAGTTCTTC
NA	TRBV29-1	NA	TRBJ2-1	CSVDPPTGGVFRFF	TGCAGCGTTGACCCCCCAACGGGTGGAGTTTTTCGGTTCTTC
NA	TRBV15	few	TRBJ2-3	CATSRDPGADTQYF	TGTGCCACCAGCAGAGATCCGGGCGCAGATACGCAGTATTTT
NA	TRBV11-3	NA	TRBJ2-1	CASSLQSSYNEQFF	TGTGCCAGCAGCTTGCAGAGCTCCTACAATGAGCAGTTCTTC
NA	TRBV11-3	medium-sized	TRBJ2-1	CASSSPSSYNEQFF	TGTGCCAGCAGCTCACCAAGCTCCTACAATGAGCAGTTCTTC
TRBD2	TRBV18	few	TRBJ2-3	CASSPRTGGPTDTQYF	TGTGCCAGCTCACCACGGACGGGAGGGCCCACAGATACGCAGTATTTT
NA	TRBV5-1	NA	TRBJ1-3	CASSLASDLAHTIYF	TGCGCCAGCAGCTTGGCCTCTGACCTGGCACACACCATATATTTT
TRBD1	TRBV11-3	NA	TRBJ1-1	CASSLDRVGTEAFF	TGTGCCAGCAGCTTGGACAGGGTTGGTACTGAAGCTTTCTTT
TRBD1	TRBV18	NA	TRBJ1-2	CASSVDRAYGYTF	TGTGCCAGCTCCGTTGACAGGGCCTATGGCTACACCTTC
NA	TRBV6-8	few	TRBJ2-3	CATTGLGGVDTQYF	TGTGCCACCACCGGACTAGGGGGAGTAGATACGCAGTATTTT
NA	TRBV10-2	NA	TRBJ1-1	CASSKTGQPEAFF	TGCGCCAGCAGCAAAACAGGGCAGCCTGAAGCTTTCTTT
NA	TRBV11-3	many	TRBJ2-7	CASSLGPDSSYEQYF	TGTGCCAGCAGCTTAGGGCCGGACTCCTCCTACGAGCAGTACTTC
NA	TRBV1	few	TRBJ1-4	CASSRDRTNEKLFF	TGCGCCAGCAGCCGGGACAGGACAAATGAAAAACTGTTTTTT
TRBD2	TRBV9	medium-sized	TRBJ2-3	CASSPFSSGGFTDTQYF	TGTGCCAGCAGCCCCTTTTCTTCGGGAGGTTTCACGGATACGCAGTATTTT
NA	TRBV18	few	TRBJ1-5	CASSQLTGGNQPQHF	TGTGCCAGCTCACAACTGACTGGGGGCAATCAGCCCCAGCATTTT
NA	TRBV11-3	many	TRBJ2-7	CASSLEFGTTYEQYF	TGTGCCAGCAGCTTAGAATTCGGAACCACCTACGAGCAGTACTTC
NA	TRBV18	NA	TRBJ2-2	CASSPPTQINTGELFF	TGTGCCAGCTCACCACCCACCCAGATCAACACCGGGGAGCTGTTTTTT
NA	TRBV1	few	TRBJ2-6	CASSENSGANVLTF	TGCGCCAGCTCGGAGAATTCTGGGGCCAACGTCCTGACTTTC
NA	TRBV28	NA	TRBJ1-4	CASSGALPGEKLFF	TGTGCCAGCAGTGGGGCCCTACCTGGGGAAAAACTGTTTTTT
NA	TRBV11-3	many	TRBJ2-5	CASSWWGTGYNVETQYF	TGTGCCAGCAGCTGGTGGGGGACGGGATACAATGTGGAGACCCAGTACTTC
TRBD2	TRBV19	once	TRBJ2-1	CASSKYPTGASGDYNEQFF	TGTGCCAGTAGTAAGTACCCCACCGGGGCTAGCGGGGATTACAATGAGCAGTTCTTC
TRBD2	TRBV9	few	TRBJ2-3	CASSARLAGGLNTDTQYF	TGTGCCAGCAGCGCCCGACTAGCGGGAGGTTTAAATACAGATACGCAGTATTTT
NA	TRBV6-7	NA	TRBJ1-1	CASSYRADTEAFF	TGTGCCAGCAGTTACAGGGCTGACACTGAAGCTTTCTTT
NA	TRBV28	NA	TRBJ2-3	CASSFRSTDTQYF	TGTGCCAGCAGTTTTCGGAGCACAGATACGCAGTATTTT
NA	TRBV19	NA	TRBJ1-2	CASSIDAGKDYGYTF	TGTGCCAGTAGTATAGATGCAGGGAAGGACTATGGCTACACCTTC
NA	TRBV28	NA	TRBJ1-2	CASSFSTGANYGYTF	TGTGCCAGCAGTTTTTCGACAGGAGCTAACTATGGCTACACCTTC
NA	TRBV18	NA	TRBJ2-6	CASSPPASGANVLTF	TGTGCCAGCTCACCACCAGCGTCTGGGGCCAACGTCCTGACTTTC
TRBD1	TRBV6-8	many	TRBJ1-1	CASSPGGVSTEAFF	TGTGCCAGCAGCCCAGGGGGGGTGAGCACTGAAGCTTTCTTT
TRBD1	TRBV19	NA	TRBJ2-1	CASGNRGILNNEQFF	TGTGCCAGCGGAAACAGGGGGATTTTGAACAATGAGCAGTTCTTC
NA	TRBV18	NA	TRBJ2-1	CASSRAQQRGNEQFF	TGTGCCAGCTCACGGGCACAACAACGCGGAAATGAGCAGTTCTTC
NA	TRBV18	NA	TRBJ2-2	CASSLRLGDTGELFF	TGTGCCAGCTCCCTTCGGCTCGGGGACACCGGGGAGCTGTTTTTT
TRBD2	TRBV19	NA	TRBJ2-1	CASRKGLDNNEQFF	TGTGCCAGTAGAAAGGGACTAGATAACAATGAGCAGTTCTTC
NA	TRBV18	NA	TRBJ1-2	CASSLRTVGGYGYTF	TGTGCCAGCTCGCTACGGACAGTCGGAGGCTATGGCTACACCTTC
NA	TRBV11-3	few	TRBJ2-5	CASSLGRDGEETQYF	TGTGCCAGCAGCTTAGGCCGAGATGGGGAAGAGACCCAGTACTTC
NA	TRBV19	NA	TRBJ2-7	CASSMLGQEQYF	TGTGCCAGTAGTATGCTAGGACAGGAGCAGTACTTC
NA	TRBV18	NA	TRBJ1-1	CASSQIGRMNTEAFF	TGTGCCAGCTCACAAATTGGACGGATGAACACTGAAGCTTTCTTT
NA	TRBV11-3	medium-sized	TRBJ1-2	CASSTPIDRRNGYTF	TGTGCCAGCAGCACACCCATAGACAGGAGGAATGGCTACACCTTC
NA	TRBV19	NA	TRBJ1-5	CASKGNFNQPQHF	TGTGCCAGTAAGGGAAACTTCAATCAGCCCCAGCATTTT
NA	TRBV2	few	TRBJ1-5	CASSVGGVKPQHF	TGTGCCAGCAGTGTGGGCGGAGTGAAGCCCCAGCATTTT
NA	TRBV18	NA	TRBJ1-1	CASSPRRALNTEAFF	TGTGCCAGCTCACCACGCCGGGCATTGAACACTGAAGCTTTCTTT
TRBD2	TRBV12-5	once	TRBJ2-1	CASGPGTRLFF	TGTGCTAGTGGTCCGGGGACTAGACTGTTCTTC
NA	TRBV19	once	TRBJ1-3	CASNAGPGNTIYF	TGTGCCAGTAATGCGGGGCCTGGAAACACCATATATTTT
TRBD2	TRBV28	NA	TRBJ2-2	CASSSSGWTGELFF	TGTGCCAGCAGTTCTAGCGGGTGGACCGGGGAGCTGTTTTTT
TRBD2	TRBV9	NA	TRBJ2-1	CASSVGTRDYNEQFF	TGTGCCAGCAGCGTAGGGACTAGGGATTACAATGAGCAGTTCTTC
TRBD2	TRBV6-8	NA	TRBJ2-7	CASSSLAGRSYEQYF	TGTGCCAGCAGTTCCCTAGCGGGAAGGTCCTACGAGCAGTACTTC
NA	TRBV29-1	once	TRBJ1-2	CSVEEQGPNYGYTF	TGCAGCGTTGAAGAGCAGGGACCAAACTATGGCTACACCTTC
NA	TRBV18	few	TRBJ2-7	CASSPRTDEQYF	TGTGCCAGCTCACCGCGGACAGACGAGCAGTACTTC